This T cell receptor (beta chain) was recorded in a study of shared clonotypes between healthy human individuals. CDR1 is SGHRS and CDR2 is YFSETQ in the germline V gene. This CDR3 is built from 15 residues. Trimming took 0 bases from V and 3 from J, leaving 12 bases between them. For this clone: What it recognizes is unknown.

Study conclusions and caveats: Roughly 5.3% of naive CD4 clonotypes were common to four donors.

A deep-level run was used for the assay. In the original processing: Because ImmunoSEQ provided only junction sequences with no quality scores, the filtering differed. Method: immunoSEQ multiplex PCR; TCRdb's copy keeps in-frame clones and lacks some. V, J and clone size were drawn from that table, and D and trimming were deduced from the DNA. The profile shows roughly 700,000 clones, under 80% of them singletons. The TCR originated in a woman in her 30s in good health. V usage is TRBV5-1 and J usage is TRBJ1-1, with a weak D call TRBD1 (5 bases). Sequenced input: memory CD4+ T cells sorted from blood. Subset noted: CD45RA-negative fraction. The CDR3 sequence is CASSLGGGWDTEAFF. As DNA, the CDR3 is TGCGCCAGCAGCTTGGGGGGCGGATGGGACACTGAAGCTTTCTTT. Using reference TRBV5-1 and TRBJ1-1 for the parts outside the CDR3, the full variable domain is KAGVTQTPRYLIKTRGQQVTLSCSPISGHRSVSWYQQTPGQGLQFLFEYFSETQRNKGNFPGRFSGRQFSNSRSEMNVSTLELGDSALYLCASSLGGGWDTEAFFGQGTRLTVV.